This T cell receptor (beta chain) was documented in a study of cytomegalovirus exposure and HLA in healthy donors. Study results and limitations: A prior analysis recorded that most TCR beta V segments were productive about 87% or about 30% of the time. Accurate HLA-A and HLA-B prediction from TCR beta sequences was reported for most subjects.

For this clone: Its target is unknown.

The CDR3 runs to 11 residues. Looked up from germline, CDR1 is DFQATT and CDR2 is SNEGSKA (reference sequence). The germline V and J ends were trimmed by 5 bases and 6 bases, with 11 bases remaining between them. In the PCR, 60 Vbeta and 13 Jbeta primers were used. As originally analysed: Counted up in a later analysis, unique TCR beta chains came to approximately 83 million, with around 12 million shared. Assay: immunoSEQ multiplex PCR; the TCRdb copy retains only in-frame clones and omits some. The V and J calls and clone size are taken from that table; D and trimming were inferred from the DNA. The table shows fewer than 85,000 clones, with 60% to 85% occurring only once.

The receptor comes from a young man in good health and CMV-seropositive. The sample was PBMCs. This chain connects TRBV20-1 to TRBJ2-7; D perhaps matches TRBD1 (5 bases). CDR3 loop: CSAHTGLEQYF. CDR3 in DNA: TGCAGTGCTCACACAGGTCTCGAGCAGTACTTC.